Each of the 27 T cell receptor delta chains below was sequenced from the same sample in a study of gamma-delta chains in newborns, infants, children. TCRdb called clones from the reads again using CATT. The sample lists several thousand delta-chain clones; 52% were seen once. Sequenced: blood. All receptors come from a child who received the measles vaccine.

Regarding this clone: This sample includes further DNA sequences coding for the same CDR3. CDR3 DNA: TGTGCCTGTGATACTACTGGGGGATACCGCTCCTGGGACACCCGACAGATGTTTTTC. Protein sequence: CACDTTGGYRSWDTRQMFF. The rearrangement links TRDV2 to TRDJ3; 12 nucleotides agree with TRDD3. This CDR3 comprises 19 residues. Germline-derived CDR1 and CDR2 are GEAIGNYY and EKD. V dropped 4 bases and J dropped 0; count of bases not matched to a gene: 6.

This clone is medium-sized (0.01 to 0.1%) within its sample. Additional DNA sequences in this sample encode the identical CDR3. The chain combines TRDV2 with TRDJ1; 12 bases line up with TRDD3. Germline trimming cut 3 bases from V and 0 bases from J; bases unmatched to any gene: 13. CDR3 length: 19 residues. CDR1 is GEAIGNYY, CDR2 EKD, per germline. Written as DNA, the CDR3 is TGTGCCTGTGACGCATTACTGGGGGATACTATCCCGTACACCGATAAACTCATCTTT. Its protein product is CACDALLGDTIPYTDKLIF.

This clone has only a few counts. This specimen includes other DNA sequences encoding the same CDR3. For the CDR3, the DNA is TGTGCCTGTGACACCTGGGGGACGAGCTCCTGGGACACCCGACAGATGTTTTTC. It yields the protein CACDTWGTSSWDTRQMFF. This rearrangement joins TRDV2 to TRDJ3, with 7 positions matching TRDD3. The junction had 4 bases not matched to a gene; V was cut back by 0 bases and J by 0 bases. Germline CDR1 is GEAIGNYY and CDR2 is EKD. The CDR3 has 18 amino acids.

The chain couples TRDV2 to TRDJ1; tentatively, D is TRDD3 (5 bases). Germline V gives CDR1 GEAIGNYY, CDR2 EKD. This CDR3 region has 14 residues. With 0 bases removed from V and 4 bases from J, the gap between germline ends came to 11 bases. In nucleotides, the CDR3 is TGTGCCTGTGACACCGTCGGGGGGTACGATAAACTCATCTTT. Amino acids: CACDTVGGYDKLIF.

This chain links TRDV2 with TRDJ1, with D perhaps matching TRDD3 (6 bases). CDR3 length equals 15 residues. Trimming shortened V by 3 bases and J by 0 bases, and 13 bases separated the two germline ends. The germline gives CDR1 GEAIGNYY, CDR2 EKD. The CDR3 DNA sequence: TGTGCCTGTGACGCGCTGGGGACCCACACCGATAAACTCATCTTT. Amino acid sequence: CACDALGTHTDKLIF.

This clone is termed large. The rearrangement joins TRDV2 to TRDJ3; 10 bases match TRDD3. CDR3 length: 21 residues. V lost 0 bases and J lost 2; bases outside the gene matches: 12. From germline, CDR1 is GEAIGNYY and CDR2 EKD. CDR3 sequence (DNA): TGTGCCTGTGACACCGGACTGGGGGATCCCACGAATCCCTGGGACACCCGACAGATGTTTTTC. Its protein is CACDTGLGDPTNPWDTRQMFF.

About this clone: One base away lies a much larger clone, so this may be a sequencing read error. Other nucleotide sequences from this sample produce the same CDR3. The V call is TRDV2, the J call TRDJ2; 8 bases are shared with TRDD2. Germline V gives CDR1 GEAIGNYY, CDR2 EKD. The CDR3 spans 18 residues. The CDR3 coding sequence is TGTGCCTGTGACACCCTTCCTACAGTCGGGGGGGAACGAGCACAACTCTTCTTC. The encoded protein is CACDTLPTVGGERAQLFF.

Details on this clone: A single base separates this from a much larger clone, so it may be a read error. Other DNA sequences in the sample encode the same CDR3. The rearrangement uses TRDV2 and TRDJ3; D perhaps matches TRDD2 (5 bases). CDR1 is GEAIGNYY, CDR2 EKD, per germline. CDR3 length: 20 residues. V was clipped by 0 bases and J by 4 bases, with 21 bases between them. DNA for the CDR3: TGTGCCTGTGACACCGCGGGGCTTTCTTCCAGCTCTTGGGACACCCGACAGATGTTTTTC. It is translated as CACDTAGLSSSSWDTRQMFF.

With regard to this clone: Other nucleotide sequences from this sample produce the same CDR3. CDR3 DNA: TGTGCTCTTGGGGTTCCGGTCCTTCCTACGTCCCGGGGGCTGGGGGATAGTACCGATAAACTCATCTTT. Translated: CALGVPVLPTSRGLGDSTDKLIF. J is TRDJ1 and V is TRDV1; D perhaps matches TRDD3 (10 bases). Trimming took 4 bases from V and 2 from J, leaving 38 bases between them. The V gene's germline CDR1 is TSWWSYY and CDR2 QGS. This CDR3 comprises 23 residues.

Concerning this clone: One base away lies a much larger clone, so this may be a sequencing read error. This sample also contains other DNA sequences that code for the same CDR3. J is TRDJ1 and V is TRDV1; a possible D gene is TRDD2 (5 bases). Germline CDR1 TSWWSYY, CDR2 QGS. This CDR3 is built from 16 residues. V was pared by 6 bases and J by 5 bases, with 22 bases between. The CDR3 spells CALGPDYPYPGDKLIF. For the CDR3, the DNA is TGTGCTCTTGGTCCGGACTACCCCTACCCGGGGGATAAACTCATCTTT.

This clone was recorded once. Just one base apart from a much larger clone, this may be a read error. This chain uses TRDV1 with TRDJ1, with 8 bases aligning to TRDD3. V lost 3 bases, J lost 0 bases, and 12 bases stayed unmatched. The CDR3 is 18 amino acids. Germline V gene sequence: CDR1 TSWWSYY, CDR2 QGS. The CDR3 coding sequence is TGTGCTCTTGGGGACGGTGGGGGATGCCCTGAGTACACCGATAAACTCATCTTT. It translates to CALGDGGGCPEYTDKLIF.

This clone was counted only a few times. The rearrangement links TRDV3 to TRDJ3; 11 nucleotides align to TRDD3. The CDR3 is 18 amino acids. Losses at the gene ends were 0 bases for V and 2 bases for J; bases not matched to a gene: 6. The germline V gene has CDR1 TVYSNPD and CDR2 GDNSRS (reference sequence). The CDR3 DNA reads TGTGCCTTTAGCTGGGGGATACCCCCTACCTGGGACACCCGACAGATGTTTTTC. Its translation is CAFSWGIPPTWDTRQMFF.

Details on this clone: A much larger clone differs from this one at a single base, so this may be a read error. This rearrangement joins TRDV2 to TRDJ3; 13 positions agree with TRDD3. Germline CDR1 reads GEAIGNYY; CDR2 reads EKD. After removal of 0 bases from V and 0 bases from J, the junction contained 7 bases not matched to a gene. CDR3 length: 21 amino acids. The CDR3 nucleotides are TGTGCCTGTGACACCGCACTGGGGGATACGTCAAGCTCCTGGGACACCCGACAGATGTTTTTC. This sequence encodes CACDTALGDTSSSWDTRQMFF.

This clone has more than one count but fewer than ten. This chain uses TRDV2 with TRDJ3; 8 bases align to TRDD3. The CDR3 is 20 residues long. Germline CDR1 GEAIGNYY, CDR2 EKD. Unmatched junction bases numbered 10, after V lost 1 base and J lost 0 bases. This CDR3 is CACDTAYTGGSSWDTRQMFF. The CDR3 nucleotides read TGTGCCTGTGACACTGCTTATACTGGGGGGAGCTCCTGGGACACCCGACAGATGTTTTTC.

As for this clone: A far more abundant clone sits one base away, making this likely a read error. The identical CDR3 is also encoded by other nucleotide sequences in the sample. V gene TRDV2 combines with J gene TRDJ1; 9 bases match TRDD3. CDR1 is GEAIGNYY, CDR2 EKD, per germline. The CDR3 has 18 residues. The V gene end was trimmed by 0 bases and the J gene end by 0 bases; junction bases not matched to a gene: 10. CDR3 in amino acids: CACDTVGLGDTNTDKLIF. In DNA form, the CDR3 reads TGTGCCTGTGACACCGTTGGACTGGGGGACACAAACACCGATAAACTCATCTTT.

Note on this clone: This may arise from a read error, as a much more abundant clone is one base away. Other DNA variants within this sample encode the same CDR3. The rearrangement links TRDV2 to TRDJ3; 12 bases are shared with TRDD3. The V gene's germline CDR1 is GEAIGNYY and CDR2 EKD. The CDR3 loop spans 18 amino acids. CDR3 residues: CACDALGDTSWDTRQMFF. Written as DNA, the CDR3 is TGTGCCTGTGACGCACTGGGGGATACTTCCTGGGACACCCGGCAGATGTTTTTC.

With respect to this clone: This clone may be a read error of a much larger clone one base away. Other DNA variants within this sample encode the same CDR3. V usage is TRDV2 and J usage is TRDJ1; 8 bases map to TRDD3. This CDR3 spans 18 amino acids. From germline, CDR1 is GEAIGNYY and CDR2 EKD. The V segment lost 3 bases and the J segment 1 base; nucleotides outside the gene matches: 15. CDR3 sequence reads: CACDPLQRDTLSTDKLIF. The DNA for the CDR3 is TGTGCCTGTGACCCCCTTCAAAGGGATACGCTGAGCACCGATAAACTCATCTTT.

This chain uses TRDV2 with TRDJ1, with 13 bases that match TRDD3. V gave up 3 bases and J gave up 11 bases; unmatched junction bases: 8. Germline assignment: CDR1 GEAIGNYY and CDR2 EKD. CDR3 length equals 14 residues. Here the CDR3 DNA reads TGTGCCTGTGACGGGATACTGGGGGATACGGGTCTCATCTTT. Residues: CACDGILGDTGLIF.

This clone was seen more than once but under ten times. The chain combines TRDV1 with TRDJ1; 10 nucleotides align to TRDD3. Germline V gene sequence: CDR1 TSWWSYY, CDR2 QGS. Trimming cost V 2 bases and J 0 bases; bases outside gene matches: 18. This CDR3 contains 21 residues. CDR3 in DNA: TGTGCTCTTGGGGAATTGTCATTCCTAAGCCTCCTGGGGGATAACACCGATAAACTCATCTTT. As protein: CALGELSFLSLLGDNTDKLIF.

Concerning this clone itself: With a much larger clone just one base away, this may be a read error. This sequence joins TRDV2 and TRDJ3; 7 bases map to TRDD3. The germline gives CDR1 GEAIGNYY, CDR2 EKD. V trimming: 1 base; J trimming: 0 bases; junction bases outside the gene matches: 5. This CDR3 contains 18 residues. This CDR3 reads CACDTGGHASWDTRQMFF. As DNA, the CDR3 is TGTGCCTGTGACACTGGGGGACACGCCTCCTGGGACACCCGACAGATGTTTTTC.

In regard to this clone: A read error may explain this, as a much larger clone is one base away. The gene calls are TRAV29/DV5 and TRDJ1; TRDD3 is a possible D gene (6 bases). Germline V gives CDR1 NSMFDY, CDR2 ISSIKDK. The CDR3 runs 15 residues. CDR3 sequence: CAASFGGPAADKFIF. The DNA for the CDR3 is TGTGCAGCAAGTTTTGGGGGGCCGGCCGCCGATAAATTCATCTTT.

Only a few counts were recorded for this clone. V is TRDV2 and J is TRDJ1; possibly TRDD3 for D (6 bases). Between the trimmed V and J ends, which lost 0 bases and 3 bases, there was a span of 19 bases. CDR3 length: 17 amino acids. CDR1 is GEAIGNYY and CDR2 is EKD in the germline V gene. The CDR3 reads CACDTVLGLGGSDKLIF. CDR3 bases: TGTGCCTGTGACACCGTCCTGGGACTGGGTGGGTCCGATAAACTCATCTTT.

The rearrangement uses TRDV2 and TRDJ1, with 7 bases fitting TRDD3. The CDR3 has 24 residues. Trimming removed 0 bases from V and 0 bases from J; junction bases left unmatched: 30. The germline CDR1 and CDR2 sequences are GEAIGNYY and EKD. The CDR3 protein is CACDTVTGVRLTGQRQEYTDKLIF. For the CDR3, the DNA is TGTGCCTGTGACACCGTGACTGGGGTGCGGCTTACTGGTCAACGTCAGGAGTACACCGATAAACTCATCTTT.

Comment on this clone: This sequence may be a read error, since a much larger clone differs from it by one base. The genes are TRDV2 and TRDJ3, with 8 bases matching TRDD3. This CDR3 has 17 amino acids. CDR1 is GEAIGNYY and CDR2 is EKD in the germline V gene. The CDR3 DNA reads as TGTGCCTGTGACGGGATACGGAGCTCCAGGGACACCCGACAGATGTTTTTC. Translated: CACDGIRSSRDTRQMFF.

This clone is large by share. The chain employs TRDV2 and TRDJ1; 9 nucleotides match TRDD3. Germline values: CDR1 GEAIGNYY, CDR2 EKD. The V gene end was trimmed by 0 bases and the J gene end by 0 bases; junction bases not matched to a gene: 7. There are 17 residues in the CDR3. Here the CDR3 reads CACDTLLLGDNTDKLIF. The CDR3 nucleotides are TGTGCCTGTGACACCCTTCTACTGGGGGACAACACCGATAAACTCATCTTT.

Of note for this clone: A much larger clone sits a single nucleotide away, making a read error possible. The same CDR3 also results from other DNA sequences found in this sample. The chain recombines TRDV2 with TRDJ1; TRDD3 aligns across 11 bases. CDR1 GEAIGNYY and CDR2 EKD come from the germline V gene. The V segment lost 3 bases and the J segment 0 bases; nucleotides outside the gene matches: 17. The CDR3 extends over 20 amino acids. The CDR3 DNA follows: TGTGCCTGTGACGCCGTATTGGGGGATACGGCAGGGTCCGACACCGATAAACTCATCTTT. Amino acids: CACDAVLGDTAGSDTDKLIF.

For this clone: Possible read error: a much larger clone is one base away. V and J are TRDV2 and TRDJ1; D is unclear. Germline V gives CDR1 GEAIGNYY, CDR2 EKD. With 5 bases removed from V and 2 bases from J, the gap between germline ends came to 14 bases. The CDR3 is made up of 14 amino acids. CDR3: CACGSVLRTDKLIF. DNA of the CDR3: TGTGCCTGTGGCTCCGTACTTAGGACCGATAAACTCATCTTT.